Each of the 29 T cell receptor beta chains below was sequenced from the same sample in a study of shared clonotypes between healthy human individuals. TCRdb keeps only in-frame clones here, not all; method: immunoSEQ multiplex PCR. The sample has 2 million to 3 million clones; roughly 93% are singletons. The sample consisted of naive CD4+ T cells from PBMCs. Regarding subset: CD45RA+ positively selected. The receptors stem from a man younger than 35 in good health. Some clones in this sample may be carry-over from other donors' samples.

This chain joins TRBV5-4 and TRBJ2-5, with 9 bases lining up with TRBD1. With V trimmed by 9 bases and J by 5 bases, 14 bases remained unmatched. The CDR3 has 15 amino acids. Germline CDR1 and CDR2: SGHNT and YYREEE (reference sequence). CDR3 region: CATGDRVRLRETQYF. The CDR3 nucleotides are TGTGCCACCGGGGACAGGGTGAGGCTGAGGGAGACCCAGTACTTC.

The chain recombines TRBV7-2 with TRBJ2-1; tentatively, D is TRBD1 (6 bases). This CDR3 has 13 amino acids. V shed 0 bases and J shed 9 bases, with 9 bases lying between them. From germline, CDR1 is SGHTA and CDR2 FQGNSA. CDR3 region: CASSLAWGREQFF. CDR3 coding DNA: TGTGCCAGCAGCTTAGCGTGGGGGCGTGAGCAGTTCTTC.

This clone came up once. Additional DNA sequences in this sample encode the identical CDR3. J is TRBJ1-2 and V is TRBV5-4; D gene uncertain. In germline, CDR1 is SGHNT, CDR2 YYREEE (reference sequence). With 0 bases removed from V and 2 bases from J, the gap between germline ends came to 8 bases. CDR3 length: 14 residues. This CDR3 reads CASSLGGDNYGYTF. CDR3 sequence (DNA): TGTGCCAGCAGCTTGGGAGGAGACAACTATGGCTACACCTTC.

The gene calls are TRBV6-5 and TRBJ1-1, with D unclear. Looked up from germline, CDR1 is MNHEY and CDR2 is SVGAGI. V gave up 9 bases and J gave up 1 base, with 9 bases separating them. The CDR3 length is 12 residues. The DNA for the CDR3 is TGTGCCAGTGGACGGAGGAACACTGAAGCTTTCTTT. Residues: CASGRRNTEAFF.

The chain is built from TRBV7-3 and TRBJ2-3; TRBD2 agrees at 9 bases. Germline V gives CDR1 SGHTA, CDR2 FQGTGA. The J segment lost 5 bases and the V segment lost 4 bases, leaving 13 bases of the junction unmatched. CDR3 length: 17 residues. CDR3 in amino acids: CASSSPSGAGGGDTQYF. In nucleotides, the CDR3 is TGTGCCAGCAGCTCCCCCTCGGGAGCGGGAGGAGGAGATACGCAGTATTTT.

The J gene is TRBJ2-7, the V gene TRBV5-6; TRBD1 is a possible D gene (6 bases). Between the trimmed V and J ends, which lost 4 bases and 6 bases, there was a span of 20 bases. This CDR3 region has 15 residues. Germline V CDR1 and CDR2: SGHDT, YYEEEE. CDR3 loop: CASSLLGARNGEQYF. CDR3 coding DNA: TGTGCCAGCAGCCTCCTGGGGGCACGAAACGGCGAGCAGTACTTC.

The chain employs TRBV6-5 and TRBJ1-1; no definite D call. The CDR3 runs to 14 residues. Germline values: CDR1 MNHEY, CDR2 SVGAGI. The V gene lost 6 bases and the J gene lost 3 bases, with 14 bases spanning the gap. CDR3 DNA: TGTGCCAGCAGCTCTCAGTGGGGAGACACTGAAGCTTTCTTT. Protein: CASSSQWGDTEAFF.

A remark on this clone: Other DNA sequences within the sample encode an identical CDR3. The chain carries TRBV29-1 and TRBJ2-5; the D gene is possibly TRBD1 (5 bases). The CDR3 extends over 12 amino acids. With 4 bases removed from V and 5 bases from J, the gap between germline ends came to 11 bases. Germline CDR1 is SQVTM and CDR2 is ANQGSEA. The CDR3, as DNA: TGCAGCGTTGTATCAGGGTCGGAGACCCAGTACTTC. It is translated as CSVVSGSETQYF.

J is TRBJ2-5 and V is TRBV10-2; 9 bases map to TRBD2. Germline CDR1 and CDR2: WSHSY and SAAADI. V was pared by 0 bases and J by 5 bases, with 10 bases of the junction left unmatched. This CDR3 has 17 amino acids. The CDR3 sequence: CASSESGLAISHETQYF. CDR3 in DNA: TGCGCCAGCAGTGAGTCGGGACTAGCCATTTCACACGAGACCCAGTACTTC.

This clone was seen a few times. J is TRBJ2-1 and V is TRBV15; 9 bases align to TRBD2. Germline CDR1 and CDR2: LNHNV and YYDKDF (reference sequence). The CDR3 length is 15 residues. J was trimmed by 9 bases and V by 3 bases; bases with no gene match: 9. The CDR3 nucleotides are TGTGCCACCAGCAGGGGGAGCGGGAGGATTGTTGAGCAGTTCTTC. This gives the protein CATSRGSGRIVEQFF.

The DNA of the CDR3 is TGTGCCAGCAGTCAAGATGCAAGCCCGGGTCCGACCAATCAGCCCCAGCATTTT. Its translation: CASSQDASPGPTNQPQHF. V is TRBV7-9 and J is TRBJ1-5; D is undetermined. The CDR3 covers 18 residues. V was cut by 6 bases and J by 3 bases, with 24 bases left in between. Germline V gene data show CDR1 as SEHNR and CDR2 as FQNEAQ (reference sequence). Combining the CDR3 with reference TRBV7-9 and TRBJ1-5 gives the whole variable domain DTGVSQNPRHKITKRGQNVTFRCDPISEHNRLYWYRQTLGQGPEFLTYFQNEAQLEKSRLLSDRFSAERPKGSFSTLEIQRTEQGDSAMYLCASSQDASPGPTNQPQHFGDGTRLSIL.

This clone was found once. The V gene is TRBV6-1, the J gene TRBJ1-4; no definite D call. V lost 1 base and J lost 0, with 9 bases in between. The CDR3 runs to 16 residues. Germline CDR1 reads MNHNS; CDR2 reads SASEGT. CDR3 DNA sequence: TGTGCCAGCAGTGAAGGCAGCCTTACAACTAATGAAAAACTGTTTTTT. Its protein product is CASSEGSLTTNEKLFF.

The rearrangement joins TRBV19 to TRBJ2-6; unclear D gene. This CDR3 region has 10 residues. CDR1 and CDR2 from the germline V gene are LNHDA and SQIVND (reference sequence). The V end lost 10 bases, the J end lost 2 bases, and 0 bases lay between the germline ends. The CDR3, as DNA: TGTGCCACTGGGGCCAACGTCCTGACTTTC. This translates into CATGANVLTF. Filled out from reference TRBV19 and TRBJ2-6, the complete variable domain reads DGGITQSPKYLFRKEGQNVTLSCEQNLNHDAMYWYRQDPGQGLRLIYYSQIVNDFQKGDIAEGYSVSREKKESFPLTVTSAQKNPTAFYLCATGANVLTFGAGSRLTVL.

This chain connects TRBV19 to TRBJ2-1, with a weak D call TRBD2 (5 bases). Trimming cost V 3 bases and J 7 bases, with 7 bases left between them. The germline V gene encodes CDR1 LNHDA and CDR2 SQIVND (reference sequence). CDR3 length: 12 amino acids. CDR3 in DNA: TGTGCCAGTAGTATGAGAGGGAATGAGCAGTTCTTC. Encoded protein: CASSMRGNEQFF.

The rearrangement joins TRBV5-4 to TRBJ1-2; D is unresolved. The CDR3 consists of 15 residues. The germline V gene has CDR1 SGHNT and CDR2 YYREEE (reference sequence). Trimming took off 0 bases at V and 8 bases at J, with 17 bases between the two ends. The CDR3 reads CASSLERGSAGGYTF. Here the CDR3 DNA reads TGTGCCAGCAGCTTGGAACGGGGTTCCGCTGGAGGCTACACCTTC.

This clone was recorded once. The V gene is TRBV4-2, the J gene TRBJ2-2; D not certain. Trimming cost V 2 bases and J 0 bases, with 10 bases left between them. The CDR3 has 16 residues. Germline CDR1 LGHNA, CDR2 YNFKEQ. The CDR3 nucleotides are TGTGCCAGCAGCCAACCCCCCGGTTCGAACACCGGGGAGCTGTTTTTT. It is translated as CASSQPPGSNTGELFF.

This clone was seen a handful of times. The CDR3 DNA sequence: TGTGCCAGCGGCGGGCCGGATGAAAAACTGTTTTTT. Its translation is CASGGPDEKLFF. This rearrangement joins TRBV6-5 to TRBJ1-4; no clear D. The CDR3 covers 12 residues. The ends were cut back, 8 bases at V and 6 bases at J, with 10 bases in the middle. CDR1 is MNHEY, CDR2 SVGAGI, per germline.

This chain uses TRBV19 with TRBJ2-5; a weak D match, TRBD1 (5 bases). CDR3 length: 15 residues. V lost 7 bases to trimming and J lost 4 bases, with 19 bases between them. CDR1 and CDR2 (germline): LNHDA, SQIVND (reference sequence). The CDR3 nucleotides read TGTGCCAGTACCCCTAACGTGGGGCCGCGAGAGACCCAGTACTTC. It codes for CASTPNVGPRETQYF.

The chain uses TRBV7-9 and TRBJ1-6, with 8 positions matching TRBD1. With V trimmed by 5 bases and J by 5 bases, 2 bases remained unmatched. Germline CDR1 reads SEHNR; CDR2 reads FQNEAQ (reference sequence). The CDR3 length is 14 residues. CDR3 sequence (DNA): TGTGCCAGCAGCCTGACAGGGGATAATTCACCCCTCCACTTT. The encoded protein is CASSLTGDNSPLHF.

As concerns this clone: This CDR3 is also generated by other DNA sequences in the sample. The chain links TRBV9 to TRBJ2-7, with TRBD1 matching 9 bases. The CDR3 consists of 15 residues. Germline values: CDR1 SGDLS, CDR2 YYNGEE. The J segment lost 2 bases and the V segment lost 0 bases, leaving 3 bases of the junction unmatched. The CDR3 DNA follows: TGTGCCAGCAGCGTAGGGGGACAGGGACCCTACGAGCAGTACTTC. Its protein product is CASSVGGQGPYEQYF.

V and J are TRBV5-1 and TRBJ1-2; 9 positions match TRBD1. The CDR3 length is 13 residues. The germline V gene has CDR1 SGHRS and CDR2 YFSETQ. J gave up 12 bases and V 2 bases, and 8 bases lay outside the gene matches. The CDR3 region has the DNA TGCGCCAGCAGCTTTAACAGGGGGCGCGGCAACACCTTC. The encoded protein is CASSFNRGRGNTF.

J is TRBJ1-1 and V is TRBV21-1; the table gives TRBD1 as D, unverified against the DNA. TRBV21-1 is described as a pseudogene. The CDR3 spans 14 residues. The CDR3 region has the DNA TGTGCCAGCACCGGTCGACAGGTAGGAACTGAAGCTTTCTTT. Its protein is CASTGRQVGTEAFF.

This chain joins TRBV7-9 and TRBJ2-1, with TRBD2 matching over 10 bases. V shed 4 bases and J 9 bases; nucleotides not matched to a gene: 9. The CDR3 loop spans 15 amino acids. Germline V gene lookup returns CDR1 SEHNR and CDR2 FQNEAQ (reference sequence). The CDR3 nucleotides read TGTGCCAGCAGCTCGACTAGCGGGCCCGTCAGTGAGCAGTTCTTC. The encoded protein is CASSSTSGPVSEQFF.

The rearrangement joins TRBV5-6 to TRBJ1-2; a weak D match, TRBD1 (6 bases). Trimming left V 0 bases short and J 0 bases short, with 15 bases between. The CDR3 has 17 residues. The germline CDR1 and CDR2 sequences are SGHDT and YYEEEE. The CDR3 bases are TGTGCCAGCAGCTTGGAAGGGGGGGGCCTAACTAACTATGGCTACACCTTC. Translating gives CASSLEGGGLTNYGYTF. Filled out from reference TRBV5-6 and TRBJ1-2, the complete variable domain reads DAGVTQSPTHLIKTRGQQVTLRCSPKSGHDTVSWYQQALGQGPQFIFQYYEEEERQRGNFPDRFSGHQFPNYSSELNVNALLLGDSALYLCASSLEGGGLTNYGYTFGSGTRLTVV.

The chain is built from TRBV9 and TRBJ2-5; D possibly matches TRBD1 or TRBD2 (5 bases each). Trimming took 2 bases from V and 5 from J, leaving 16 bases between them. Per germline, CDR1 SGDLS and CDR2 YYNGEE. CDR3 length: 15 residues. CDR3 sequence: CASSVTGTLGETQYF. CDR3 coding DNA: TGTGCCAGCAGCGTGACCGGGACCTTGGGGGAGACCCAGTACTTC.

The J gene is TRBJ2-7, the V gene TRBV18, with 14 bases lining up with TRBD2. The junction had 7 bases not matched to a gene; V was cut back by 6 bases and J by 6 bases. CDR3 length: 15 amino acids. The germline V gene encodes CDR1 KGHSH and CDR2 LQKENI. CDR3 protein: CASSLGTSGSSEQYF. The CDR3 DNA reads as TGTGCCAGCTCGCTGGGGACTAGCGGGAGCTCCGAGCAGTACTTC.

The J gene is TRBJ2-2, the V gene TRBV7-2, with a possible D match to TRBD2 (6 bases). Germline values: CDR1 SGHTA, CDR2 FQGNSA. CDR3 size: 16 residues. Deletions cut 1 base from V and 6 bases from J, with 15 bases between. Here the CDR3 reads CASSLVSLPGAGELFF. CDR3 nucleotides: TGTGCCAGCAGCTTAGTCTCGCTCCCGGGGGCCGGGGAGCTGTTTTTT.

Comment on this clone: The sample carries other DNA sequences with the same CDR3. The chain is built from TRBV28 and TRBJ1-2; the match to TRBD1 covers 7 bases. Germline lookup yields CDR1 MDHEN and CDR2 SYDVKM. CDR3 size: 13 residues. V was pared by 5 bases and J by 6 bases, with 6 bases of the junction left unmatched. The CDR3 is CASSTQGRDGYTF. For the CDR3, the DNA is TGTGCCAGCAGTACACAGGGGAGGGATGGCTACACCTTC.

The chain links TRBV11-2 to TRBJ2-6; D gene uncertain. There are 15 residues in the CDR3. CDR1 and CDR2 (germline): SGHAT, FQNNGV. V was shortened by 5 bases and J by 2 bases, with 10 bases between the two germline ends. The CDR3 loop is CASSLRLTGANVLTF. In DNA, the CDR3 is TGTGCCAGCAGCCTTCGTCTTACTGGGGCCAACGTCCTGACTTTC.